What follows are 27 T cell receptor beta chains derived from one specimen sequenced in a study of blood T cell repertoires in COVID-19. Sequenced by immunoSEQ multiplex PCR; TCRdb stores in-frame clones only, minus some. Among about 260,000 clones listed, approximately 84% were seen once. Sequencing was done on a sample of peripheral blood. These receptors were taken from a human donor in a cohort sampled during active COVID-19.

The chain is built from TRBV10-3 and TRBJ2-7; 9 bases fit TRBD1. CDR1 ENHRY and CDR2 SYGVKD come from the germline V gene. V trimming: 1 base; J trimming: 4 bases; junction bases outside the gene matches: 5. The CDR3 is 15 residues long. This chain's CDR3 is CAISEWGQGSYEQYF. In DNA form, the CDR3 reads TGTGCCATCAGTGAGTGGGGACAGGGTTCGTACGAGCAGTACTTC.

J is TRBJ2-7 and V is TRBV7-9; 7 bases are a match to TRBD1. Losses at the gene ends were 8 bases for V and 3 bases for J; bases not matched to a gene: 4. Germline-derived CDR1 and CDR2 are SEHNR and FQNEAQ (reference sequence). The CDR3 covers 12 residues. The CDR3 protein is CASATGDYEQYF. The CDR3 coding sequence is TGTGCCAGCGCCACAGGGGACTACGAGCAGTACTTC. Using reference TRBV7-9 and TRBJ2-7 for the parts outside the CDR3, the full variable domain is DTGVSQNPRHKITKRGQNVTFRCDPISEHNRLYWYRQTLGQGPEFLTYFQNEAQLEKSRLLSDRFSAERPKGSFSTLEIQRTEQGDSAMYLCASATGDYEQYFGPGTRLTVT.

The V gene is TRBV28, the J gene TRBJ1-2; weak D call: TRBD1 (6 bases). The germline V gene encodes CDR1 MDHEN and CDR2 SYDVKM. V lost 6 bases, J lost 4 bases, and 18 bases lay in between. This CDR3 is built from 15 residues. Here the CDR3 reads CASSPSGAGRYGYTF. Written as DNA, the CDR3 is TGTGCCAGCAGCCCGTCAGGGGCAGGACGCTATGGCTACACCTTC.

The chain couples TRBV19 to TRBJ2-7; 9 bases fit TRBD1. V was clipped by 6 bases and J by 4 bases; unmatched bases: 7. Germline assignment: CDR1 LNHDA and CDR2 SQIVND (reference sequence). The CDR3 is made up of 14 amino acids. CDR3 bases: TGTGCCAGTAGCCGCGGGACAGGGTTTTACGAGCAGTACTTC. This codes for CASSRGTGFYEQYF. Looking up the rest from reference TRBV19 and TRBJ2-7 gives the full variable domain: DGGITQSPKYLFRKEGQNVTLSCEQNLNHDAMYWYRQDPGQGLRLIYYSQIVNDFQKGDIAEGYSVSREKKESFPLTVTSAQKNPTAFYLCASSRGTGFYEQYFGPGTRLTVT.

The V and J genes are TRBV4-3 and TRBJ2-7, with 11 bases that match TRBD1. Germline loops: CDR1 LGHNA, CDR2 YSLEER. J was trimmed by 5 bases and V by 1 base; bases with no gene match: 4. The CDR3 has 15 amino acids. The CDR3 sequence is CASSQGDRGADEQYF. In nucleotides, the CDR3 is TGCGCCAGCAGCCAAGGGGACAGGGGGGCCGACGAGCAGTACTTC.

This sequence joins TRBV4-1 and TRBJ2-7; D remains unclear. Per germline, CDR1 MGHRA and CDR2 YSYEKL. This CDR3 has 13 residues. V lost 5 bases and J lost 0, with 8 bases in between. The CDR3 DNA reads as TGCGCCAGCAGCGGTGCTAGCTCCTACGAGCAGTACTTC. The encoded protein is CASSGASSYEQYF.

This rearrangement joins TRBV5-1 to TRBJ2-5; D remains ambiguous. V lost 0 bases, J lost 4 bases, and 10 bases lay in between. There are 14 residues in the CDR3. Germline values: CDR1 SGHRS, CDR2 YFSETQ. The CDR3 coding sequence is TGCGCCAGCAGCTTGGATGGCAGGTTAGAGACCCAGTACTTC. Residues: CASSLDGRLETQYF.

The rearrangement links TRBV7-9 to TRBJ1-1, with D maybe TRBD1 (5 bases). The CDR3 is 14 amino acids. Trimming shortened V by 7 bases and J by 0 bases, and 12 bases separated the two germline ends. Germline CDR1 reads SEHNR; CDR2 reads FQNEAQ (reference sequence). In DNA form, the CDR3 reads TGTGCCAGCAACCTCAGGGATTTGAACACTGAAGCTTTCTTT. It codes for CASNLRDLNTEAFF.

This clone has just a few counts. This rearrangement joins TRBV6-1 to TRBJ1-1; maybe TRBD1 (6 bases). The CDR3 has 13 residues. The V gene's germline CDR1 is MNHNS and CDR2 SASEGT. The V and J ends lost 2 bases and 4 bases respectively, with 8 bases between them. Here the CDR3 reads CASSESRGTEAFF. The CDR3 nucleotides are TGTGCCAGCAGTGAAAGCAGGGGCACTGAAGCTTTCTTT.

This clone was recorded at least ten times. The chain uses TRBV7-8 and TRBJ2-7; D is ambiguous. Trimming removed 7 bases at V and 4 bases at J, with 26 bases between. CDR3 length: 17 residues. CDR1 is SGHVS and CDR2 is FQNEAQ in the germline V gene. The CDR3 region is CASISFNWAFDRYEQYF. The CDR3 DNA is TGTGCCAGCATCTCCTTTAATTGGGCTTTCGATCGGTACGAGCAGTACTTC.

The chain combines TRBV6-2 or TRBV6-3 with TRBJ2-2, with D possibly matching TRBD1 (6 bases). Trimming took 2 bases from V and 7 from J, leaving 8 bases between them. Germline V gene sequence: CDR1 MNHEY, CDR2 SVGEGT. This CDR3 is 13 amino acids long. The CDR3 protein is CASSYIGGGELFF. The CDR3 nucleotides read TGTGCCAGCAGTTACATAGGGGGCGGGGAGCTGTTTTTT.

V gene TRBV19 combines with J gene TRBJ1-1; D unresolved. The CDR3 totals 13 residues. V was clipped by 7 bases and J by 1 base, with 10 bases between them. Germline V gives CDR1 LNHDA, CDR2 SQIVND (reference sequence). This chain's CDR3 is CASKKWQNTEAFF. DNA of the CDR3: TGTGCCAGTAAAAAGTGGCAGAACACTGAAGCTTTCTTT.

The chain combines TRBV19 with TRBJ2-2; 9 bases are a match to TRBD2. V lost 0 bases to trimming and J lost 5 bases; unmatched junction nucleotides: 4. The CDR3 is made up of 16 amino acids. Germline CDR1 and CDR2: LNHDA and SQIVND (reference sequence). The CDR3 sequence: CASSIEASGITGELFF. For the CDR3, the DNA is TGTGCCAGTAGTATAGAGGCTAGCGGGATAACCGGGGAGCTGTTTTTT.

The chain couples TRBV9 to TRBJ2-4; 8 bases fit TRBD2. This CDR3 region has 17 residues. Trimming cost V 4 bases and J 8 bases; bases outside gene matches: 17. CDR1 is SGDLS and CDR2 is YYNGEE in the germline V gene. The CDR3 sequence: CASSLRYGGGKGDIQYF. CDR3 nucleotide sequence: TGTGCCAGCAGCCTCCGATACGGCGGGGGGAAGGGGGACATTCAGTACTTC.

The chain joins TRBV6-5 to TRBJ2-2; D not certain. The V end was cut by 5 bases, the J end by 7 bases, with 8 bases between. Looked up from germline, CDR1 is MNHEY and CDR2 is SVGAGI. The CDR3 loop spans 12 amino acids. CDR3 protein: CASSMPGGELFF. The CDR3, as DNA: TGTGCCAGCAGTATGCCAGGCGGGGAGCTGTTTTTT.

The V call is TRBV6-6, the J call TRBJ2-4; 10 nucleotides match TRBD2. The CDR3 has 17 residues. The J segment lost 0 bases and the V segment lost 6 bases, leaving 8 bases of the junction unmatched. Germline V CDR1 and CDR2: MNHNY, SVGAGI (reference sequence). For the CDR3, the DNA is TGTGCCAGCAGCCGAATGACTAGCGGGTTAGCCAAAAACATTCAGTACTTC. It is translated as CASSRMTSGLAKNIQYF.

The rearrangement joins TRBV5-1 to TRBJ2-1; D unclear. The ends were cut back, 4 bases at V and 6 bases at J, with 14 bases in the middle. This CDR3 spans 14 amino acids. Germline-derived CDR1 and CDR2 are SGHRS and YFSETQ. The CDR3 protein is CASSLDRGFNEQFF. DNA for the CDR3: TGCGCCAGCAGCCTCGATCGTGGCTTCAATGAGCAGTTCTTC.

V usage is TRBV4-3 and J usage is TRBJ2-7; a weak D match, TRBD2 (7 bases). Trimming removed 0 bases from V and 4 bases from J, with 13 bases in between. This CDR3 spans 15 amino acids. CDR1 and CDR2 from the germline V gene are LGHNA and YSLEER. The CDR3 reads CASSQDRGGLYEQYF. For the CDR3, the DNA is TGCGCCAGCAGCCAAGATAGGGGGGGCCTATACGAGCAGTACTTC.

CDR3 coding DNA: TGTGCCAGCAGCTCTACGGGACTAGCGGGAGGGCTCTACAATGAGCAGTTCTTC. It encodes CASSSTGLAGGLYNEQFF. V gene TRBV9 combines with J gene TRBJ2-1; 16 positions match TRBD2. V shed 4 bases, J shed 3 bases, and the junction held 7 bases outside the gene matches. CDR1 and CDR2 from the germline V gene are SGDLS and YYNGEE. This CDR3 contains 18 residues. Filled out from reference TRBV9 and TRBJ2-1, the complete variable domain reads DSGVTQTPKHLITATGQRVTLRCSPRSGDLSVYWYQQSLDQGLQFLIQYYNGEERAKGNILERFSAQQFPDLHSELNLSSLELGDSALYFCASSSTGLAGGLYNEQFFGPGTRLTVL.

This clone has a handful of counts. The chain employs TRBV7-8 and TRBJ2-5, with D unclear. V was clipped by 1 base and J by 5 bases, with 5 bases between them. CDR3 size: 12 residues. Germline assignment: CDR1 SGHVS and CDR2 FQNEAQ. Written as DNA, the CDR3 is TGTGCCAGCAGCTTAGTTCCGGAGACCCAGTACTTC. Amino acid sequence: CASSLVPETQYF.

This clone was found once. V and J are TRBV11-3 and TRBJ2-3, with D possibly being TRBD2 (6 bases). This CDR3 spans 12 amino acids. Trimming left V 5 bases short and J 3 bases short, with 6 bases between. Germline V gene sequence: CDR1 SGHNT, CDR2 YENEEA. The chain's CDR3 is CASSAGTDTQYF. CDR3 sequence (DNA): TGTGCCAGCAGCGCGGGAACAGATACGCAGTATTTT.

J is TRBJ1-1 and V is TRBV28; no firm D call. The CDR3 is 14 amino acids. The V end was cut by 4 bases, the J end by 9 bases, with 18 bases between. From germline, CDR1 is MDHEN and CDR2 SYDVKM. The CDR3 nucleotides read TGTGCCAGCAGTTCCCACGACCCGAAGGAGAAAGCTTTCTTT. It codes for CASSSHDPKEKAFF.

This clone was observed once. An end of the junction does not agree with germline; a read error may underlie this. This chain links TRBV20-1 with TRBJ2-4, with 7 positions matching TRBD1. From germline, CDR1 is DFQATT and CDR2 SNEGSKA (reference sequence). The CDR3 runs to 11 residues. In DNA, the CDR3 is TGCAGTGTCAATCTACAGGGGTCAACGGACTTC. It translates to CSVNLQGSTDF.

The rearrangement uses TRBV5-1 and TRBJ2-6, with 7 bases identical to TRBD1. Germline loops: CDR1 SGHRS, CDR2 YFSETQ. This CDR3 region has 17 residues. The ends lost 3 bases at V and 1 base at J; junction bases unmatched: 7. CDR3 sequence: CASSWDSIPSGANVLTF. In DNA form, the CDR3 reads TGCGCCAGCAGCTGGGACAGCATACCTTCTGGGGCCAACGTCCTGACTTTC.

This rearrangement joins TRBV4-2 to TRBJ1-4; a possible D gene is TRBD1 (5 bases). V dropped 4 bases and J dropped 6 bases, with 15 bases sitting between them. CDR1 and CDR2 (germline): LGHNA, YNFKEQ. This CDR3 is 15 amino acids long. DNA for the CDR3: TGTGCCAGCAGCCCCGCTTTTGGCAGGGATGAAAAACTGTTTTTT. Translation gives CASSPAFGRDEKLFF.

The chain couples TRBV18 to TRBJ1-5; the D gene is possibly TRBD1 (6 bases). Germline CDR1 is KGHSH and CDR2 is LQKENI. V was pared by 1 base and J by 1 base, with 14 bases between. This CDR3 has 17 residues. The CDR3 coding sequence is TGTGCCAGCTCACCACGGGGGGGCGATTTCAGCAATCAGCCCCAGCATTTT. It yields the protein CASSPRGGDFSNQPQHF. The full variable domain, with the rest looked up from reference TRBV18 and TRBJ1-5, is NAGVMQNPRHLVRRRGQEARLRCSPMKGHSHVYWYRQLPEEGLKFMVYLQKENIIDESGMPKERFSAEFPKEGPSILRIQQVVRGDSAAYFCASSPRGGDFSNQPQHFGDGTRLSIL.

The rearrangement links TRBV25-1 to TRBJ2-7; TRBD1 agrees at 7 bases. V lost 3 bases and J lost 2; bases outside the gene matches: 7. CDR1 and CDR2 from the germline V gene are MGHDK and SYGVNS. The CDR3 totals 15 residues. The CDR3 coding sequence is TGTGCCAGCAGTGAGCCTAGACAGGGAACCTACGAGCAGTACTTC. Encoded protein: CASSEPRQGTYEQYF.